This T cell receptor (beta chain) was recorded in a study of beta chain features in type 1 diabetes. V was clipped by 5 bases and J by 4 bases; unmatched bases: 3. The CDR3 length is 15 residues. Germline V gives CDR1 MNHEY, CDR2 SMNVEV (reference sequence). In its sample, this clone was seen a few times. The antigen is unknown. Study results and caveats: No resolution was reached here on whether HLA type influences TCRB rearrangement. TCRB repertoires of naive, central memory and Treg cells appeared more similar among patients than among healthy donors.

Expressed TCRB transcripts were sequenced because the isolated RNA had all been reverse transcribed beforehand. Sequencing used immunoSEQ multiplex PCR; TCRdb keeps in-frame clones, though not all of them. The sample records about 350,000 clones, roughly 21% being singletons. The source is a young woman in good health. The sequenced sample consisted of naive CD4+ T cells from blood. This sequence joins TRBV27 and TRBJ2-3; TRBD2 matches 13 bases. CDR3 nucleotides: TGTGCCAGCAGTGGACTAGCGGGAGATTCAGATACGCAGTATTTT. Protein: CASSGLAGDSDTQYF.